This T cell receptor beta chain was sequenced for a study of blood T cells in healthy people across ages. Study-wide results and limits: Roughly linearly, TCR beta diversity per million T cells fell as age increased. Naive T cell percentage strongly correlated with TCR beta diversity.

This clonotype turned up a few times. Its target is unknown. A second PCR, run for about 7 to 11 cycles, used a sample-barcoded 5' primer plus a J-beta primer mix. One entry per CDR3 protein results from TCRdb running MiXCR on the 5' RACE reads. The data contain some 760,000 distinct CDR3 sequences, 25% of them singletons. These data are also associated with another study on T cells of mothers and their children. According to that study: When mothers and children were related, their normalized repertoire overlap, which was always slightly higher, did not differ significantly from that of unrelated pairs.

The source material was blood. This receptor was taken from a boy aged 5-17 years in good health.

CDR3 sequence reads: CATSGERDSQPQHF. The DNA for the CDR3 is TGTGCCACCAGTGGGGAGAGGGATTCTCAGCCCCAGCATTTT. This sequence joins TRBV24-1 and TRBJ1-5; D is unclear. Trimming cost V 5 bases and J 6 bases, with 13 bases left between them. CDR1 is KGHDR and CDR2 is SFDVKD in the germline V gene. The CDR3 has 14 amino acids.